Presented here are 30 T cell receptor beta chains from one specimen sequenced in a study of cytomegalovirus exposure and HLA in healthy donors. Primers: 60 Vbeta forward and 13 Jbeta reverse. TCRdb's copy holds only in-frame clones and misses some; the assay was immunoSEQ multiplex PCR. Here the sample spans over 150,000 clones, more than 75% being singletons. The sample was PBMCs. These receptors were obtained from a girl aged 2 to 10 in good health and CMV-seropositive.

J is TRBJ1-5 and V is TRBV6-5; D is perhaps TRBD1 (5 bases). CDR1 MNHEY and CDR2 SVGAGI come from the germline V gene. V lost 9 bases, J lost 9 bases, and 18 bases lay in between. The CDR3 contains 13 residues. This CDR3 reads CASQPLRGGPQHF. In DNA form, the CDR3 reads TGTGCCAGTCAACCTCTACGGGGGGGGCCCCAGCATTTT.

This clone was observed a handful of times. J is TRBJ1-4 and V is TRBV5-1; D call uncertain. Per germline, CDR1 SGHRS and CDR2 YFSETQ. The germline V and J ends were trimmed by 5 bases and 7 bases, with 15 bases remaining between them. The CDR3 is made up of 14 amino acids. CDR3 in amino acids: CASRPSINSEKLFF. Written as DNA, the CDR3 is TGCGCCAGCAGACCCTCAATCAACAGTGAAAAACTGTTTTTT. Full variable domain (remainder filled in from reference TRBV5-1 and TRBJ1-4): KAGVTQTPRYLIKTRGQQVTLSCSPISGHRSVSWYQQTPGQGLQFLFEYFSETQRNKGNFPGRFSGRQFSNSRSEMNVSTLELGDSALYLCASRPSINSEKLFFGSGTQLSVL.

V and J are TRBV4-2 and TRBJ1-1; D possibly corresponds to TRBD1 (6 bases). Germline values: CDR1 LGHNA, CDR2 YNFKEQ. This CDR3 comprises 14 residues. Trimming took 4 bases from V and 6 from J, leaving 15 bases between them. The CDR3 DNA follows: TGTGCCAGCAGCCGGGGGCGCGAGTTCCCTGAAGCTTTCTTT. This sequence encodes CASSRGREFPEAFF.

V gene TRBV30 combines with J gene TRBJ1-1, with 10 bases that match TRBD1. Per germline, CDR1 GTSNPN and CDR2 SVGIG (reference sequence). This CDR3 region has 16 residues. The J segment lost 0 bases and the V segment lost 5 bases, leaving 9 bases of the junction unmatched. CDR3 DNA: TGTGCCTGGTGGTCCCGGGACAGGGGAATGAACACTGAAGCTTTCTTT. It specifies CAWWSRDRGMNTEAFF.

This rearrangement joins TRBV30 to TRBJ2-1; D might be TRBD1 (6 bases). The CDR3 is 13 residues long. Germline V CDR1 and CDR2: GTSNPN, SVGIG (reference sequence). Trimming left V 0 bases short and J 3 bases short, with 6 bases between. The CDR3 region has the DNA TGTGCCTGGAGTGTAGGGGGCTACAATGAGCAGTTCTTC. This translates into CAWSVGGYNEQFF.

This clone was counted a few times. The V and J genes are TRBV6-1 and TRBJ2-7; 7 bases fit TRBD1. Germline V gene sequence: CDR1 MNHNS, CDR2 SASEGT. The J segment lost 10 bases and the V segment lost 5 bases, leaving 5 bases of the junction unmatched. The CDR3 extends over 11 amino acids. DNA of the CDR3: TGTGCCAGCAGTAGAGACAGGGCTCAGTACTTC. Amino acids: CASSRDRAQYF.

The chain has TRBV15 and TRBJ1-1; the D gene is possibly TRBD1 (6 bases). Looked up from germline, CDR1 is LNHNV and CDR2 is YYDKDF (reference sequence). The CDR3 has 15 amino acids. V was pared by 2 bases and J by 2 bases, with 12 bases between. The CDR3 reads CATSRPGTINTEAFF. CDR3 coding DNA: TGTGCCACCAGCAGACCTGGGACAATCAACACTGAAGCTTTCTTT. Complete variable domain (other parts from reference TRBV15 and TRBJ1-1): DAMVIQNPRYQVTQFGKPVTLSCSQTLNHNVMYWYQQKSSQAPKLLFHYYDKDFNNEADTPDNFQSRRPNTSFCFLDIRSPGLGDTAMYLCATSRPGTINTEAFFGQGTRLTVV.

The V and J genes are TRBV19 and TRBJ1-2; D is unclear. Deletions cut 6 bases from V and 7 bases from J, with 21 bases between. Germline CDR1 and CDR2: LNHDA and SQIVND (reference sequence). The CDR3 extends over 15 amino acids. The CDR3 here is CASSLFGRSDGGYTF. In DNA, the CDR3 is TGTGCCAGTAGCTTGTTCGGGAGGTCTGACGGTGGCTACACCTTC.

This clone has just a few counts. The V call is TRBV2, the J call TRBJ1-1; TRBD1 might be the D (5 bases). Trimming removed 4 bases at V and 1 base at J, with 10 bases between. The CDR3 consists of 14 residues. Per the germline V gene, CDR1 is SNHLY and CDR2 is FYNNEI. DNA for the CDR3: TGTGCCAGCAGTGTTAGGGGCGGGAACACTGAAGCTTTCTTT. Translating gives CASSVRGGNTEAFF. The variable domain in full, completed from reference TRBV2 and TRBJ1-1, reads EPEVTQTPSHQVTQMGQEVILRCVPISNHLYFYWYRQILGQKVEFLVSFYNNEISEKSEIFDDQFSVERPDGSNFTLKIRSTKLEDSAMYFCASSVRGGNTEAFFGQGTRLTVV.

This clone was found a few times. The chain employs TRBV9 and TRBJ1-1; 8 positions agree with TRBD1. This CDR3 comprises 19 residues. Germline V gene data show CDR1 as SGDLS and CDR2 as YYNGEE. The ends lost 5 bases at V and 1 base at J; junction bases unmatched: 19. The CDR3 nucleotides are TGTGCCAGCAGTGGGGGACAGGAGAGGCGACGGGGGTGGAACACTGAAGCTTTCTTT. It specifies CASSGGQERRRGWNTEAFF.

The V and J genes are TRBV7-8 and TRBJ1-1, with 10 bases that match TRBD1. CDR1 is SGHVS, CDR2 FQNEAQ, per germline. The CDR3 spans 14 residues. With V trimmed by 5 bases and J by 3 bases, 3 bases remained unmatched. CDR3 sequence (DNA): TGTGCCAGCAGCCCCGGGACAGGGGACACTGAAGCTTTCTTT. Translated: CASSPGTGDTEAFF.

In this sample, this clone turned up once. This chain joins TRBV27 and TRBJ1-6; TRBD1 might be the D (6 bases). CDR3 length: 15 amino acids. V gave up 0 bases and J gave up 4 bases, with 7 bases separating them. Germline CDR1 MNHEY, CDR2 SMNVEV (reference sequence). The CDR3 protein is CASSLSQGYNSPLHF. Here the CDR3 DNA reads TGTGCCAGCAGTTTATCTCAGGGGTATAATTCACCCCTCCACTTT.

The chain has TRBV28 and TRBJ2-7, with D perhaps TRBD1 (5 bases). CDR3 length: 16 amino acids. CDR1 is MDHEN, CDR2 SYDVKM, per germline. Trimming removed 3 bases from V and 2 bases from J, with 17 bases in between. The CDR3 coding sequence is TGTGCCAGCAGTTTCTTGCTTCGACAGAGACCCTACGAGCAGTACTTC. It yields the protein CASSFLLRQRPYEQYF.

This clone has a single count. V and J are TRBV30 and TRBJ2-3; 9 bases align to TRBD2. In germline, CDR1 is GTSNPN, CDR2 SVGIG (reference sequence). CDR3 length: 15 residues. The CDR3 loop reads CGVTLGAGGRDTQYF. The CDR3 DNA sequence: TGTGGTGTAACCCTGGGCGCGGGAGGGCGAGATACGCAGTATTTT.

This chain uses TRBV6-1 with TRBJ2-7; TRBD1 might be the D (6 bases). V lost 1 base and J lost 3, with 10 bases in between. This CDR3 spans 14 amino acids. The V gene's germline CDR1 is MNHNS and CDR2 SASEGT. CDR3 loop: CASSEGTDIYEQYF. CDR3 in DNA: TGTGCCAGCAGTGAAGGGACAGACATCTACGAGCAGTACTTC.

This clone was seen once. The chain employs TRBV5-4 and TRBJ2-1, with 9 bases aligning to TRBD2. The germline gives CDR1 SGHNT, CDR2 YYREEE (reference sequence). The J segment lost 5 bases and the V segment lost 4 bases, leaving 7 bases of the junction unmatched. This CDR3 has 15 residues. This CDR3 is CASSRGLAAHNEQFF. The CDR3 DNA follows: TGTGCCAGCAGCAGGGGACTAGCAGCTCACAATGAGCAGTTCTTC.

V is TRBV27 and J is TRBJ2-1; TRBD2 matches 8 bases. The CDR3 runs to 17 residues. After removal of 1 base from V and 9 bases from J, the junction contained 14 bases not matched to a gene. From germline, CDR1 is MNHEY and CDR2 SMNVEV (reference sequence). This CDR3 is CASSLYPRRAGVSEQFF. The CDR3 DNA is TGTGCCAGCAGTTTATACCCCAGACGAGCGGGGGTTAGTGAGCAGTTCTTC.

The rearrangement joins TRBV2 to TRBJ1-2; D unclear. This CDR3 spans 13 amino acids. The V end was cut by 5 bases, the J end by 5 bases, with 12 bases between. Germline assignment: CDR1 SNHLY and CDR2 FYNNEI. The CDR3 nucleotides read TGTGCCAGCAGTTATGCGTACGATTATGGCTACACCTTC. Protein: CASSYAYDYGYTF.

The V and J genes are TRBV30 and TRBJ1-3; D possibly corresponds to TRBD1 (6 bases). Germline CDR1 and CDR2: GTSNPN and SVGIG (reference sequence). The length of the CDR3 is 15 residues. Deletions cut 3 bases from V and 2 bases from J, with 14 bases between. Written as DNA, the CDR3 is TGTGCCTGGAGCCCAGGGGCGAGGACTGGAAACACCATATATTTT. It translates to CAWSPGARTGNTIYF.

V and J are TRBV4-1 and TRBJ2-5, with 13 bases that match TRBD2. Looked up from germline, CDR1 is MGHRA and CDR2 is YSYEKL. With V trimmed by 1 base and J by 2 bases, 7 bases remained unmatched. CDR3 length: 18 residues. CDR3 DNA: TGCGCCAGCAGCCAAGCGCTGACTAGCGGGAGGTTACAAGAGACCCAGTACTTC. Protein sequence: CASSQALTSGRLQETQYF.

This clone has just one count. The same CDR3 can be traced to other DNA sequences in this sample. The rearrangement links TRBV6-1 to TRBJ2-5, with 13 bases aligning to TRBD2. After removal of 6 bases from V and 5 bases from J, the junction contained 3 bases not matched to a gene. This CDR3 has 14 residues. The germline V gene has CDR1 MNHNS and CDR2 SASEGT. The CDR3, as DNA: TGTGCCAGCAGACTAGCGGGAGGGGGGGAGACCCAGTACTTC. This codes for CASRLAGGGETQYF.

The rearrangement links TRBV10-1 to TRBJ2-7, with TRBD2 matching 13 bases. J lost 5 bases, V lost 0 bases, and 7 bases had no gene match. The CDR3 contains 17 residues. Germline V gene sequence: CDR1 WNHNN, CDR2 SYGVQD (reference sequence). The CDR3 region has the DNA TGCGCCAGCAGTGAGTCGTGGGGGACTAGCGGGAACAACGAGCAGTACTTC. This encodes CASSESWGTSGNNEQYF.

This CDR3 reads CAISGDRSFYGYTF. The CDR3 DNA sequence: TGTGCCATCTCGGGGGACAGGAGTTTCTATGGCTACACCTTC. The genes are TRBV28 and TRBJ1-2, with TRBD1 identical over 8 bases. CDR3 size: 14 residues. Looked up from germline, CDR1 is MDHEN and CDR2 is SYDVKM. V dropped 10 bases and J dropped 4; count of bases not matched to a gene: 11.

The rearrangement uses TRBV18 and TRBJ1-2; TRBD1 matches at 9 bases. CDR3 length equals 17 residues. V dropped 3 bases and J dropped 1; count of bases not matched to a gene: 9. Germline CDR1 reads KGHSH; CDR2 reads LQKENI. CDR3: CASSPGQGLEVNYGYTF. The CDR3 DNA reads TGTGCCAGCTCACCGGGACAGGGATTGGAGGTTAACTATGGCTACACCTTC.

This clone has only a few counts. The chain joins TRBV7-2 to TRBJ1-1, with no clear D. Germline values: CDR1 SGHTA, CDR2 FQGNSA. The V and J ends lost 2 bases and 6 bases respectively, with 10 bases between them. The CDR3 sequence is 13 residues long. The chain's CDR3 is CASSLHDYAEAFF. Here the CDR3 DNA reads TGTGCCAGCAGCTTACACGACTACGCTGAAGCTTTCTTT.

The CDR3: CAWQVGLNTEAFF. The CDR3 region has the DNA TGTGCCTGGCAGGTTGGGTTGAACACTGAAGCTTTCTTT. The chain employs TRBV30 and TRBJ1-1, with unresolved D. CDR1 and CDR2 (germline): GTSNPN, SVGIG (reference sequence). The CDR3 loop spans 13 amino acids. V lost 5 bases to trimming and J lost 0 bases, with 10 bases between them.

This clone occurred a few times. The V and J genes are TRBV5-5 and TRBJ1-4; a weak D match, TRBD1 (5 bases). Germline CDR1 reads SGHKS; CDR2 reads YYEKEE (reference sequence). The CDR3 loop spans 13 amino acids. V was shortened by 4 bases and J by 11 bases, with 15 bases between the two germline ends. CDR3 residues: CASSAERGGKLFF. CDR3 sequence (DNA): TGTGCCAGCAGCGCCGAAAGGGGAGGGAAACTGTTTTTT.

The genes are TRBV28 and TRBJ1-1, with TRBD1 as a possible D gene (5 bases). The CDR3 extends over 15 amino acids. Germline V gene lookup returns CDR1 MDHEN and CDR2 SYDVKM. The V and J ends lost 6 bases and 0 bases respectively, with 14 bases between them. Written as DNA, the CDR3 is TGTGCCAGCAGCTTCGGGGAGGACATGAACACTGAAGCTTTCTTT. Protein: CASSFGEDMNTEAFF.

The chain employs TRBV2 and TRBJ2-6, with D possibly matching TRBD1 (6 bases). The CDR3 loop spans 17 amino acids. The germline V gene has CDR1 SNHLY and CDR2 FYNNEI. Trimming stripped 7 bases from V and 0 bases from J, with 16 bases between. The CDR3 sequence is CASKKDSLPSGANVLTF. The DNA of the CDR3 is TGTGCCAGCAAGAAGGACAGCCTACCCTCTGGGGCCAACGTCCTGACTTTC.

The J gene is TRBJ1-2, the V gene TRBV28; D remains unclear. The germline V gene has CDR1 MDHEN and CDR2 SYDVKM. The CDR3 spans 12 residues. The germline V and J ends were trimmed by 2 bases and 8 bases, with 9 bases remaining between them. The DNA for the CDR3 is TGTGCCAGCAGTTTAGAGCCGAAGGGCTACACCTTC. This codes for CASSLEPKGYTF.